This entry features one TCR beta chain sequence. What it binds is unknown. Germline lookup yields CDR1 LNHDA and CDR2 SQIVND (reference sequence). CDR3 length equals 14 residues. V lost 7 bases, J lost 1 base, and 7 bases stayed unmatched. The data stem from a study of cytomegalovirus exposure and HLA in healthy donors. Study-wide findings and caveats: Reports indicated that the classifier achieved high specificity and sensitivity in diagnosing cytomegalovirus status. Most TCRs appeared rarely, but some public TCRs recurred in many donors.

Generated by immunoSEQ multiplex PCR, the TCRdb table keeps only in-frame clones and is missing some. The sample yields roughly 220,000 clones, approximately 88% seen once. The chain uses TRBV19 and TRBJ2-7; TRBD2 matches at 7 bases. Sequenced input: PBMCs. The receptor comes from a woman in her twenties or thirties in good health and CMV-seropositive. CDR3 sequence: CASKEGGESYEQYF. CDR3 nucleotide sequence: TGTGCCAGTAAAGAGGGAGGGGAATCCTACGAGCAGTACTTC.